This TCR beta chain originates from a study of shared clonotypes between healthy human individuals. Assay used: immunoSEQ multiplex PCR; TCRdb lists only in-frame clones, some missing. The sample yields about 2 million clones, 85% to 95% seen once. The ends lost 2 bases at V and 10 bases at J; junction bases unmatched: 9. The CDR3 spans 16 residues. Germline V gene lookup returns CDR1 MNHEY and CDR2 SMNVEV (reference sequence). The sequence was collected from a young man in good health. The rearrangement uses TRBV27 and TRBJ2-1, with 12 bases aligning to TRBD2. The sequenced sample was naive CD4+ T cells sorted from blood. Documented subset: CD45RA+ positively selected. The CDR3 DNA reads TGTGCCAGCAGTTTAACCCTAGCGGGAGGGTGGGGCGAGCAGTTCTTC. Protein product: CASSLTLAGGWGEQFF.